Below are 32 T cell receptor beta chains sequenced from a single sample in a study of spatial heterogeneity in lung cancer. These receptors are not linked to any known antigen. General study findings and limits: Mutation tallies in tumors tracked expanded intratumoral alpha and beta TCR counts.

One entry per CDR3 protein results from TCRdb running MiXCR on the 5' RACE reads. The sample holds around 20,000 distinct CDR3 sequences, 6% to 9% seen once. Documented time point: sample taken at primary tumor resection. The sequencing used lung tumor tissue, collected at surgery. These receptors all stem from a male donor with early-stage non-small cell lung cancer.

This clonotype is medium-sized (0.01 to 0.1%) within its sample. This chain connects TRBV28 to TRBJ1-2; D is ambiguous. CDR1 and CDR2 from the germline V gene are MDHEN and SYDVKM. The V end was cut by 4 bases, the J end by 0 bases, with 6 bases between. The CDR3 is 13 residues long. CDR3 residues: CASSWAANYGYTF. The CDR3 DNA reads TGTGCCAGCAGTTGGGCAGCTAACTATGGCTACACCTTC.

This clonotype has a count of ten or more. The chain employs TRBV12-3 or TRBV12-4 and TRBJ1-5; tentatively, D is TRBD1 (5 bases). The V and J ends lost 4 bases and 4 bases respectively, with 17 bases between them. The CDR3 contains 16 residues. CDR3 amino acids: CASSSRGGGGNQPQHF. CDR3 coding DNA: TGTGCCAGCAGTTCCCGGGGGGGGGGTGGGAATCAGCCCCAGCATTTT.

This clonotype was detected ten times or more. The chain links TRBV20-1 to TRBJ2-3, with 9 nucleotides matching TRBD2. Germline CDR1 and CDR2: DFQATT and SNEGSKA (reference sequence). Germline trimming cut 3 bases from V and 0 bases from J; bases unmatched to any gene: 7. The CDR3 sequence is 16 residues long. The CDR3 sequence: CSASQAGGTSTDTQYF. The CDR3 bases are TGCAGTGCTAGTCAAGCGGGGGGAACTAGCACAGATACGCAGTATTTT.

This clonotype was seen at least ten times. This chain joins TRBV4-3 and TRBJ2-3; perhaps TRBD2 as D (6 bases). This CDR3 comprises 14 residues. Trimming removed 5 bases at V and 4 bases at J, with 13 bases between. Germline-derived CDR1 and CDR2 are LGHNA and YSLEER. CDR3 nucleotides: TGCGCCAGCAGCACGGGAGACTCTTCAGATACGCAGTATTTT. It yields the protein CASSTGDSSDTQYF.

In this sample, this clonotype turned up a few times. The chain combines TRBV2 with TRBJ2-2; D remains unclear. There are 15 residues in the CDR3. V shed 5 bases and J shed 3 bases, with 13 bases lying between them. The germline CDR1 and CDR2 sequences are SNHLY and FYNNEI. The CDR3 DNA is TGTGCCAGCAGTCTTCAATGGGCCCACACCGGGGAGCTGTTTTTT. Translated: CASSLQWAHTGELFF.

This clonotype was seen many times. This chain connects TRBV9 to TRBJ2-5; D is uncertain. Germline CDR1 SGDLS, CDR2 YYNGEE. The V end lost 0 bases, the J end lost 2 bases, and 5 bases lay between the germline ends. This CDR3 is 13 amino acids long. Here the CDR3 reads CASSVVGQETQYF. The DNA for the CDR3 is TGTGCCAGCAGCGTAGTGGGGCAAGAGACCCAGTACTTC.

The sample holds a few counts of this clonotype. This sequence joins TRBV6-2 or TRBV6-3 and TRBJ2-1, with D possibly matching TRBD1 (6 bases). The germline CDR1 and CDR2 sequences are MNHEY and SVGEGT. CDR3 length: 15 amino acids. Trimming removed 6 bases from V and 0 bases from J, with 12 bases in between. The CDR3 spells CASSHRQDSYNEQFF. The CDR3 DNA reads TGTGCCAGCAGCCATAGACAGGACTCCTACAATGAGCAGTTCTTC.

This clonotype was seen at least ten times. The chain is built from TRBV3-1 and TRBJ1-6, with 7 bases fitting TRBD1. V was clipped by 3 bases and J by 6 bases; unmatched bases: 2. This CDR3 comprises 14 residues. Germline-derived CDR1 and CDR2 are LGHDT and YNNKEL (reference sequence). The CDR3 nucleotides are TGTGCCAGCAGCCACAGGGGGGGTAATTCACCCCTCCACTTT. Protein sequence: CASSHRGGNSPLHF. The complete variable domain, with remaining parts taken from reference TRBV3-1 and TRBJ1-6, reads DTAVSQTPKYLVTQMGNDKSIKCEQNLGHDTMYWYKQDSKKFLKIMFSYNNKELIINETVPNRFSPKSPDKAHLNLHINSLELGDSAVYFCASSHRGGNSPLHFGNGTRLTVT.

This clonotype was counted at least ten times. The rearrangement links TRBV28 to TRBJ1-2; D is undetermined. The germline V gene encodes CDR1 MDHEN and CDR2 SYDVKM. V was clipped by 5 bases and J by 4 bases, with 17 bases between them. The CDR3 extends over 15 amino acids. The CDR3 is CASSPGRPAGYGYTF. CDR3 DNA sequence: TGTGCCAGCAGTCCTGGGCGTCCGGCGGGCTATGGCTACACCTTC.

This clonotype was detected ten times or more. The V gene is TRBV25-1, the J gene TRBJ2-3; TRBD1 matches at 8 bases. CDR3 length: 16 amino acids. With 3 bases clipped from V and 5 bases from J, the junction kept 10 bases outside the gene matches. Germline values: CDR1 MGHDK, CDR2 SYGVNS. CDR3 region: CASSDRGQGIRDTQYF. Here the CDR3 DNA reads TGTGCCAGCAGTGACAGGGGGCAGGGGATTAGAGATACGCAGTATTTT.

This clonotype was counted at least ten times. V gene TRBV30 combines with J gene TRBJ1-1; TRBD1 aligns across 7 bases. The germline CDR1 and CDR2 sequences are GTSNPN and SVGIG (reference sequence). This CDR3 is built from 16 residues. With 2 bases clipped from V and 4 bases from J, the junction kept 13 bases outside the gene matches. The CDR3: CAWSPIRRQGGTEAFF. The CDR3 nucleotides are TGTGCCTGGAGTCCCATCCGACGACAGGGAGGCACTGAAGCTTTCTTT. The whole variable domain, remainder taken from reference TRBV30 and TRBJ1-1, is SQTIHQWPATLVQPVGSPLSLECTVEGTSNPNLYWYRQAAGRGLQLLFYSVGIGQISSEVPQNLSASRPQDRQFILSSKKLLLSDSGFYLCAWSPIRRQGGTEAFFGQGTRLTVV.

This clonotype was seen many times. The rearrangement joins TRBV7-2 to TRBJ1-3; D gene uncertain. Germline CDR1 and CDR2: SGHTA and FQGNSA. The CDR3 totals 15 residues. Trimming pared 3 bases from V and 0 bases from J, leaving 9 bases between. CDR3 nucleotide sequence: TGTGCCAGCAGCTTTTCGGGCATCTCTGGAAACACCATATATTTT. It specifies CASSFSGISGNTIYF.

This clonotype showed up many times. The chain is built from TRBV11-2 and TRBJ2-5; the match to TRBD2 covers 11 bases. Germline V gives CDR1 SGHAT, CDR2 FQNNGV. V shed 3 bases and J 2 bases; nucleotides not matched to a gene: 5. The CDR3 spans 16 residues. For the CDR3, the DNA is TGTGCCAGCAGCTTTGATCGGACTAGCGGGCAAGAGACCCAGTACTTC. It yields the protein CASSFDRTSGQETQYF.

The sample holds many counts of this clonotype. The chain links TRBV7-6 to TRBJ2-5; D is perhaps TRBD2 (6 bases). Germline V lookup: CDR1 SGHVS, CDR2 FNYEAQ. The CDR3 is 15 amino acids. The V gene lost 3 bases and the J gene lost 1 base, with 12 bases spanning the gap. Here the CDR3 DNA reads TGTGCCAGCAGCTTCGCTGGAGGGTCCCAAGAGACCCAGTACTTC. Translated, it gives CASSFAGGSQETQYF. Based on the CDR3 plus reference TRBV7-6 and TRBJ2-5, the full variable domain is GAGVSQSPRYKVTKRGQDVALRCDPISGHVSLYWYRQALGQGPEFLTYFNYEAQQDKSGLPNDRFSAERPEGSISTLTIQRTEQRDSAMYRCASSFAGGSQETQYFGPGTRLLVL.

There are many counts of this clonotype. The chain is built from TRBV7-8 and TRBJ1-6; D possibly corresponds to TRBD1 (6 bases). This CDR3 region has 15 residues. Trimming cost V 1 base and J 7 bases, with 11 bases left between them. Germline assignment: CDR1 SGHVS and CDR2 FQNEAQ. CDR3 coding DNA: TGTGCCAGCAGCTTAGAAGGCAGGGGAAATTCACCCCTCCACTTT. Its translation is CASSLEGRGNSPLHF. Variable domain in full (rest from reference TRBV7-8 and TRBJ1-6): GAGVSQSPRYKVAKRGQDVALRCDPISGHVSLFWYQQALGQGPEFLTYFQNEAQLDKSGLPSDRFFAERPEGSVSTLKIQRTQQEDSAVYLCASSLEGRGNSPLHFGNGTRLTVT.

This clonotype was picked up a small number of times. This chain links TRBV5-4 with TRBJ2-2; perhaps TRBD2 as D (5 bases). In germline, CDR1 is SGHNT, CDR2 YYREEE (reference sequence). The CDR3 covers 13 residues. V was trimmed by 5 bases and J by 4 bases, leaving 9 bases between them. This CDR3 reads CASRSGGTGELFF. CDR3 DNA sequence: TGTGCCAGCAGGTCCGGAGGCACCGGGGAGCTGTTTTTT.

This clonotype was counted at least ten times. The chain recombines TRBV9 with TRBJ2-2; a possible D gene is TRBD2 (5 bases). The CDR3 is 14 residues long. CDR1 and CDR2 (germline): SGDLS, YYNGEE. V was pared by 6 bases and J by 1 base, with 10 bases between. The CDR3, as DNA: TGTGCCAGCACCCTCGGGGTGAACACCGGGGAGCTGTTTTTT. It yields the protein CASTLGVNTGELFF.

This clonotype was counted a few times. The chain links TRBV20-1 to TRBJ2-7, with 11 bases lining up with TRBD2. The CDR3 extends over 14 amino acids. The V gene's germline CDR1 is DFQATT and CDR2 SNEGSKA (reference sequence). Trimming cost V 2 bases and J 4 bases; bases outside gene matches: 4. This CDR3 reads CSARSTSGEYEQYF. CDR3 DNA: TGCAGTGCTAGATCGACTAGCGGGGAATACGAGCAGTACTTC.

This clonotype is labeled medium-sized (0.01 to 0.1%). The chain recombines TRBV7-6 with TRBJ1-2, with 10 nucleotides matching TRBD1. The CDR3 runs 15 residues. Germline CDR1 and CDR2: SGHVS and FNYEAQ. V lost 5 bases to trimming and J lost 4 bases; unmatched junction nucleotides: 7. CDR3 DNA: TGTGCCAGCAGCCCCCAGACAGGGGGCACCTATGGCTACACCTTC. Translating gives CASSPQTGGTYGYTF.

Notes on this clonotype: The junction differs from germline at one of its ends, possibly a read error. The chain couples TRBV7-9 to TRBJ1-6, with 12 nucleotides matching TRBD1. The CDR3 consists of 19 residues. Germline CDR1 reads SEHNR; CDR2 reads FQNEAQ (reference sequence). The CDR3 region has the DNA TGTGCCAGCAGCTTTAAGGGGACAGGGGGCATAACCTATAATTCACCCCTCAACTTT. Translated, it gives CASSFKGTGGITYNSPLNF.

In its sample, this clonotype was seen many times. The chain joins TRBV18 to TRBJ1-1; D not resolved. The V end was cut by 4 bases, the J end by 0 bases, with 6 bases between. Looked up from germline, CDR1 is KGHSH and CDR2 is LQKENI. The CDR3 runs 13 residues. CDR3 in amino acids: CASSQSVNTEAFF. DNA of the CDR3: TGTGCCAGCTCACAATCGGTGAACACTGAAGCTTTCTTT.

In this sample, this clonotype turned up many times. The CDR3 loop reads CSVPRGGEEQFF. CDR3 coding DNA: TGCAGCGTTCCCCGGGGCGGGGAAGAGCAGTTCTTC. The chain recombines TRBV29-1 with TRBJ2-1; possibly TRBD2 for D (6 bases). Per germline, CDR1 SQVTM and CDR2 ANQGSEA. This CDR3 region has 12 residues. V was pared by 5 bases and J by 10 bases, with 15 bases between.

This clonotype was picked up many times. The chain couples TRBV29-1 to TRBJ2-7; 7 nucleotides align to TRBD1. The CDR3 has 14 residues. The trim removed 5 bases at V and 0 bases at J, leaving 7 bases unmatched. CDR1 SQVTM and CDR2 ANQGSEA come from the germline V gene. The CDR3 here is CSVSGQVSSYEQYF. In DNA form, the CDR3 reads TGCAGCGTTAGCGGACAGGTGAGCTCCTACGAGCAGTACTTC.

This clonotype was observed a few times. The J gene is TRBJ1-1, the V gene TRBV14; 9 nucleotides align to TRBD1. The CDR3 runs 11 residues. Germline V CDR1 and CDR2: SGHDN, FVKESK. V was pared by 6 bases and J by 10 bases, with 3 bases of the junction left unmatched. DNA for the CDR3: TGTGCCAGCAGTGCGACAGGGGGAGCTTTCTTT. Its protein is CASSATGGAFF.

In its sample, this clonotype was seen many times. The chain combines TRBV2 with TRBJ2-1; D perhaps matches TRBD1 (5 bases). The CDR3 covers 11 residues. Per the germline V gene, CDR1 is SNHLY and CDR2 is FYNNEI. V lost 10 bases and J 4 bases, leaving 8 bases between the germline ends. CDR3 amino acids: CATRQYNEQFF. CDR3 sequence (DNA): TGTGCCACCCGACAGTACAATGAGCAGTTCTTC.

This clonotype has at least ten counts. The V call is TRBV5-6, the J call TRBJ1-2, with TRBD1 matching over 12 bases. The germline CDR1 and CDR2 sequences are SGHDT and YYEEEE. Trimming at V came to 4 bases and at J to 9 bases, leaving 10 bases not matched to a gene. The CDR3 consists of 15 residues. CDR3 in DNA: TGTGCCAGCAGCGGCGGGACAGGGGGCTTTATGCGCTACACCTTC. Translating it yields CASSGGTGGFMRYTF.

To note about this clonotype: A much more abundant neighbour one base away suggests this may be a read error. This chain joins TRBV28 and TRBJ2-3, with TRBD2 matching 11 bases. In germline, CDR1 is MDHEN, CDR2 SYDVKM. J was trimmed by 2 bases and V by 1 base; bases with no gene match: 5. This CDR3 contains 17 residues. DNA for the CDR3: TGTGCCAGCAGTTTATCCGTTAGCGGGAGGGCCACAGATACGCAGTATTTT. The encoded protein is CASSLSVSGRATDTQYF.

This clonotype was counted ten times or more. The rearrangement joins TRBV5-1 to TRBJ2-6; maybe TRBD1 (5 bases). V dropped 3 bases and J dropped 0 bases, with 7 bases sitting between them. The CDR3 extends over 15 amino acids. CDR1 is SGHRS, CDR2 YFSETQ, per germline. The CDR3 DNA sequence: TGCGCCAGCAGCTCGCAGGGCTCTGGGGCCAACGTCCTGACTTTC. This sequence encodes CASSSQGSGANVLTF.

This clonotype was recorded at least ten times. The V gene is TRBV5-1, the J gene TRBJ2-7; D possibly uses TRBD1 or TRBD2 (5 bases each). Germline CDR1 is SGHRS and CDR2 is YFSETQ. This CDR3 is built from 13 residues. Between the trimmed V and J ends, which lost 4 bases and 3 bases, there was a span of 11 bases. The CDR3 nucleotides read TGCGCCAGCAGCGATGGGGGTAACTACGAGCAGTACTTC. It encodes CASSDGGNYEQYF.

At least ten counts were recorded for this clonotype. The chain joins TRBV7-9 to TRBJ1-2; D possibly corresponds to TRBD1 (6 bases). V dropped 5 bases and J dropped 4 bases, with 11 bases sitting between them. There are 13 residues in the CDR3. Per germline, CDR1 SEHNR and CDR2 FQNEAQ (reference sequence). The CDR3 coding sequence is TGTGCCAGCAGCCCTCGACAGGTCTATGGCTACACCTTC. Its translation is CASSPRQVYGYTF.

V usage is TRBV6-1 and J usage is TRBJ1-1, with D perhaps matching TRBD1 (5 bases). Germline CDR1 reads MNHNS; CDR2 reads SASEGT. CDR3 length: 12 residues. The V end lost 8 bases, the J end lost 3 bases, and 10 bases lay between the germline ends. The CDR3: CASRGGDTEAFF. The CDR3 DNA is TGTGCCAGCCGGGGGGGTGACACTGAAGCTTTCTTT.

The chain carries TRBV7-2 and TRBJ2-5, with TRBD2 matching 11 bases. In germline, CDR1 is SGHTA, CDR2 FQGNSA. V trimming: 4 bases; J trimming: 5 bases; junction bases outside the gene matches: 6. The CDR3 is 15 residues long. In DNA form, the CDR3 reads TGTGCCAGCAGCTCCTTAGCGGGGGGGCTGGAGACCCAGTACTTC. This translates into CASSSLAGGLETQYF. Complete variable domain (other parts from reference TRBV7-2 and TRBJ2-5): GAGVSQSPSNKVTEKGKDVELRCDPISGHTALYWYRQSLGQGLEFLIYFQGNSAPDKSGLPSDRFSAERTGGSVSTLTIQRTQQEDSAVYLCASSSLAGGLETQYFGPGTRLLVL.